This T cell receptor beta chain was sequenced in a study of Ad26.COV2.S vaccination and SARS-CoV-2 variants. Treatment specified: some 19 received Ad26.COV2.S at low or high dose, single or two shots; 5 received placebo; per-sample allocation not given. Samples analyzed were those drawn on day 63 after the first vaccine or placebo injection. Trimming cost V 0 bases and J 2 bases, with 9 bases left between them. CDR3 length: 14 amino acids. CDR1 is SGHDT, CDR2 YYEEEE, per germline. The protocol was immunoSEQ multiplex PCR, while the TCRdb copy is restricted to in-frame clones and leaves out a portion. The data show 500,000 or so clones, around 88% seen once.

The sequencing here drew on peripheral blood, taken in a trial of Ad26.COV2.S vaccine versus placebo. This receptor was obtained from a person aged 18-60 years who received the Ad26.COV2.S COVID-19 vaccine or a placebo. The genes are TRBV5-6 and TRBJ2-7, with TRBD2 as a possible D gene (6 bases). CDR3 residues: CASSLDGGTYEQYF. CDR3 DNA: TGTGCCAGCAGCTTGGATGGCGGGACCTACGAGCAGTACTTC.